The clone carrying this T cell receptor beta chain was detected ten times or more. Diagnostic assessment was based on clinical symptoms, serum thyroxine and TRAb, thyroid ultrasound and orbital computed tomography. RNA transcripts yielded amplified TCR beta CDR3 regions. The TCR CDR3 was amplified in a first-round RT-PCR using the HTBI primer set. TCRdb re-called the multiplex PCR reads through MiXCR, storing one row per CDR3 protein. The repertoire consists of almost 600,000 distinct CDR3 sequences, with roughly 14% occurring once and the leading ten covering roughly 5.5%. V was clipped by 1 base and J by 5 bases, with 6 bases between them. From germline, CDR1 is DFQATT and CDR2 SNEGSKA (reference sequence). The CDR3 length is 11 residues. The data originate from a study of T cells in Graves' hyperthyroidism and ophthalmopathy.

The receptor comes from a woman between 25 and 40 years old with Graves' hyperthyroidism that later progressed to Graves' ophthalmopathy. Sequencing was done on a sample of blood. The chain joins TRBV20-1 to TRBJ2-7; unclear D gene. The CDR3 nucleotides are TGCAGTGCTAGAGTACCCCACGAGCAGTACTTC. Protein product: CSARVPHEQYF.